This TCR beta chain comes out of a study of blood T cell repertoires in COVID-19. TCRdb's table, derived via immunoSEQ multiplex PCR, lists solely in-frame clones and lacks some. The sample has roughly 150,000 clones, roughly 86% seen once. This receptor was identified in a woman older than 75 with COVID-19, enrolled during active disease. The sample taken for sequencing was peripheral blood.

CDR3 bases: TGTGCCAGCAGCGACCGTGGACTAGCGGGACCTGTTTATACGCAGTATTTT. This translates into CASSDRGLAGPVYTQYF. The rearrangement joins TRBV5-5 to TRBJ2-3; TRBD2 matches 12 bases. V lost 4 bases to trimming and J lost 7 bases; unmatched junction nucleotides: 13. The germline CDR1 and CDR2 sequences are SGHKS and YYEKEE (reference sequence). The CDR3 is 17 residues long.